This T cell receptor beta chain came from a study of Graves' ophthalmopathy and Graves' hyperthyroidism. A single count supports this clonotype. Antigen unknown. CDR3 regions of TCR beta were amplified from RNA transcripts. A first-round RT-PCR used HTBI primers, followed by a second-round multiplex PCR. TCRdb ran MiXCR on the multiplex PCR reads and lists one entry per CDR3 protein. The sample lists fewer than 650,000 distinct CDR3 sequences; 20% to 25% were seen once. Findings and limits, study-wide: The 13-signature model separated ophthalmopathy from stable hyperthyroidism at almost 90% sensitivity and nearly 83% specificity.

The length of the CDR3 is 15 residues. V was clipped by 3 bases and J by 6 bases; unmatched bases: 9. This TCR was recovered from a woman under 30 with stable Graves' hyperthyroidism. Some clones in this sample may be carry-over from other donors' samples. The chain employs TRBV12-3 or TRBV12-4 and TRBJ1-2, with 8 nucleotides matching TRBD1. Sample: peripheral blood. CDR3: CASSFNQGATNGYTF. In nucleotides, the CDR3 is TGTGCCAGCAGTTTTAACCAGGGGGCGACGAATGGCTACACCTTC.